The 7 T cell receptor beta chains listed next were all sequenced from one sample in a study of blood T cell repertoires in COVID-19. Sequencing used immunoSEQ multiplex PCR; TCRdb keeps in-frame clones, though not all of them. The sample contains some 30,000 clones, around 90% of which appear only once. The specimen was peripheral blood. The source of these receptors is a man between 45 and 60 years old with active or convalescent COVID-19.

The gene calls are TRBV7-9 and TRBJ1-1; 7 positions match TRBD1. This CDR3 spans 15 amino acids. V lost 0 bases, J lost 2 bases, and 3 bases stayed unmatched. Germline V gives CDR1 SEHNR, CDR2 FQNEAQ (reference sequence). DNA for the CDR3: TGTGCCAGCAGCTTAGCGGGACAGCCTAACACTGAAGCTTTCTTT. This gives the protein CASSLAGQPNTEAFF. Full variable domain (missing parts from reference TRBV7-9 and TRBJ1-1): DTGVSQNPRHKITKRGQNVTFRCDPISEHNRLYWYRQTLGQGPEFLTYFQNEAQLEKSRLLSDRFSAERPKGSFSTLEIQRTEQGDSAMYLCASSLAGQPNTEAFFGQGTRLTVV.

This clone was seen a few times. The chain couples TRBV30 to TRBJ2-7; 9 nucleotides align to TRBD1. From germline, CDR1 is GTSNPN and CDR2 SVGIG (reference sequence). This CDR3 spans 15 amino acids. Trimming took 0 bases from V and 2 from J; bases not matched to a gene: 5. The CDR3 DNA follows: TGTGCCTGGAGTGTAGGGACAGGGATCCCCTACGAGCAGTACTTC. Translation gives CAWSVGTGIPYEQYF.

This clone appeared a few times. The chain joins TRBV7-3 to TRBJ1-6; the D gene is possibly TRBD1 (6 bases). Germline-derived CDR1 and CDR2 are SGHTA and FQGTGA. The CDR3 runs 13 residues. Trimming shortened V by 5 bases and J by 7 bases, and 9 bases separated the two germline ends. The CDR3 loop is CASSRTVNSPLHF. In nucleotides, the CDR3 is TGTGCCAGCAGCAGGACAGTCAATTCACCCCTCCACTTT.

V gene TRBV14 combines with J gene TRBJ2-5, with TRBD1 matching over 8 bases. The CDR3 is 16 residues long. V gave up 5 bases and J gave up 2 bases; unmatched junction bases: 10. The germline gives CDR1 SGHDN, CDR2 FVKESK. CDR3 amino acids: CASSLHRGSEQETQYF. In DNA, the CDR3 is TGTGCCAGCAGCTTACACAGGGGGTCAGAACAAGAGACCCAGTACTTC.

The chain joins TRBV28 to TRBJ1-5; D is unresolved. The V gene's germline CDR1 is MDHEN and CDR2 SYDVKM. V lost 6 bases and J lost 7, with 13 bases in between. This CDR3 has 13 amino acids. The CDR3 reads CASRLSRWQPQHF. The CDR3 coding sequence is TGTGCCAGCAGACTATCAAGGTGGCAGCCCCAGCATTTT.

As DNA, the CDR3 is TGTGCCAGCAGCGCGACAGGGGGTACCTACGAGCAGTACTTC. The encoded protein is CASSATGGTYEQYF. The chain employs TRBV7-3 and TRBJ2-7, with 9 positions matching TRBD1. Germline CDR1 reads SGHTA; CDR2 reads FQGTGA. J was trimmed by 2 bases and V by 5 bases; bases with no gene match: 4. The CDR3 is 14 amino acids.

The DNA for the CDR3 is TGTGCCAGCAGCTCCCGTGCGCTCGAAGCCACGCAGTATTTT. It codes for CASSSRALEATQYF. This chain connects TRBV7-8 to TRBJ2-3, with D hard to call. The CDR3 runs to 14 residues. V gave up 4 bases and J gave up 9 bases, with 17 bases separating them. The V gene's germline CDR1 is SGHVS and CDR2 FQNEAQ.